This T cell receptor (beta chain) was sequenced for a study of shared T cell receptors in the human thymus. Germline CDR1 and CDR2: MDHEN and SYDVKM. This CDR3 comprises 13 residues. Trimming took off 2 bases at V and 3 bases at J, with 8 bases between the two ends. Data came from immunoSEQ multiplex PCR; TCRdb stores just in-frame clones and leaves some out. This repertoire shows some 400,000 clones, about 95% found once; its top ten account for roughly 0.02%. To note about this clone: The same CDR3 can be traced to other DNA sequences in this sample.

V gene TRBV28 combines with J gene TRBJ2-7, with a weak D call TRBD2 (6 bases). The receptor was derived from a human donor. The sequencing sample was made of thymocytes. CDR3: CASSLGGLYEQYF. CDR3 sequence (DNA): TGTGCCAGCAGTTTAGGAGGGCTCTACGAGCAGTACTTC.